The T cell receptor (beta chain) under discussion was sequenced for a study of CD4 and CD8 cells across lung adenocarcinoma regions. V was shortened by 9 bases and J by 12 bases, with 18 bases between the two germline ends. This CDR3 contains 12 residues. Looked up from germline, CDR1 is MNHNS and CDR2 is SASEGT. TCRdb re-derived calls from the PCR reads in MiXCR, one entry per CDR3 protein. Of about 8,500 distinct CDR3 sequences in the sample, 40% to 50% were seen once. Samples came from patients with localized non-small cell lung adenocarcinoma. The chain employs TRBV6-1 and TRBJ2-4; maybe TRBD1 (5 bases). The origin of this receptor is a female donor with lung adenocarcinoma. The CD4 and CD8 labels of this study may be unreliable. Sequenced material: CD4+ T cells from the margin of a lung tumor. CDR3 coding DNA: TGTGCCAGGAACCATGGGAAGGACACTCAGTACTTC. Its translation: CARNHGKDTQYF.